This TCR beta chain was profiled in a study of identical twins. Study outcomes and limitations: Out-of-frame alpha sequences shared by twins showed excess low generation probability.

V lost 6 bases to trimming and J lost 3 bases, with 12 bases between them. This CDR3 has 14 amino acids. Per germline, CDR1 MGHRA and CDR2 YSYEKL. The table lists this clonotype with a few counts. Its antigen is currently unknown. Unique molecular identifiers were in the cDNA, with template-switch universal primer binding. A single record per CDR3 protein comes from TCRdb applying MiXCR to the 5' RACE reads. Of about 530,000 distinct CDR3 sequences in the sample, roughly 15% are singletons; the top ten hold 0.44%. These records were also assigned to another study, of yellow fever vaccine responses in identical twins.

The chain uses TRBV4-1 and TRBJ2-1; D unclear. Input material: CD4+ T cells sorted from blood. This TCR derives from a woman between 18 and 30 years old in good health. CDR3 sequence (DNA): TGCGCCAGCAGTCCGTATTTAGTCTACAATGAGCAGTTCTTC. This translates into CASSPYLVYNEQFF.